Each of the 3 T cell receptor beta chains below was sequenced from the same sample in a study of T-cell reconstitution after alpha-beta-depleted transplantation in children. It was with unique molecular identifiers that the TCRbeta library was prepared. TCRdb reprocessed the PCR reads via MiXCR and lists one record per CDR3 protein. The sample holds about 100,000 distinct CDR3 sequences, approximately 6.6% seen once. This specimen was PBMCs, mostly from graft donor cells, taken 360 days after TCRalphabeta/CD19-depleted stem cell transplant. These receptors were collected from a male patient aged 2 to 10 who had a stem cell transplant for acute lymphoblastic leukemia, so the T cells may come from the graft donor.

The genes are TRBV7-3 and TRBJ2-5; the D gene could be TRBD1 or TRBD2 (6 bases each). The V end lost 2 bases, the J end lost 5 bases, and 15 bases lay between the germline ends. Germline assignment: CDR1 SGHTA and CDR2 FQGTGA. This CDR3 is built from 15 residues. The CDR3 coding sequence is TGTGCCAGCAGCTTAGTAGGGGGAGGAGGTGAGACCCAGTACTTC. This sequence encodes CASSLVGGGGETQYF.

Many counts were recorded for this clonotype. The J gene is TRBJ1-1, the V gene TRBV4-3; TRBD1 might be the D (5 bases). Germline values: CDR1 LGHNA, CDR2 YSLEER. This CDR3 is 14 amino acids long. Trimming stripped 4 bases from V and 1 base from J, with 10 bases between. The CDR3 spells CASSPLGGNTEAFF. The CDR3, as DNA: TGCGCCAGCAGCCCGCTCGGGGGGAACACTGAAGCTTTCTTT.

This clonotype was seen at least ten times. The gene calls are TRBV20-1 and TRBJ1-2; D gene ambiguous. Trimming cost V 1 base and J 6 bases, with 9 bases left between them. Germline assignment: CDR1 DFQATT and CDR2 SNEGSKA (reference sequence). The CDR3 consists of 12 residues. The CDR3 region has the DNA TGCAGTGCTAGAGTCGGTCGGGATGGCTACACCTTC. Encoded protein: CSARVGRDGYTF.